The 28 T cell receptor beta chains below were found in one sample sequenced in a study of cytotoxic CD8 clonotypes in ibrutinib-treated CLL. This table comes from immunoSEQ multiplex PCR, and its TCRdb copy is limited to in-frame clones, with some not included. The table has about 160,000 clones, 84% seen once. This specimen was PBMCs, taken after 24 months of ibrutinib treatment. The receptors come from a human donor with chronic lymphocytic leukemia.

The chain is built from TRBV18 and TRBJ2-7; 7 nucleotides align to TRBD2. CDR1 is KGHSH and CDR2 is LQKENI in the germline V gene. The J segment lost 0 bases and the V segment lost 4 bases, leaving 6 bases of the junction unmatched. The CDR3 runs 15 residues. The DNA of the CDR3 is TGTGCCAGCTCACTCGACGGGAGGACCTCCTACGAGCAGTACTTC. It yields the protein CASSLDGRTSYEQYF.

The chain links TRBV10-3 to TRBJ2-7; tentatively, D is TRBD1 or TRBD2 (5 bases each). With 3 bases removed from V and 0 bases from J, the gap between germline ends came to 18 bases. There are 17 residues in the CDR3. Germline V gene data show CDR1 as ENHRY and CDR2 as SYGVKD. CDR3 sequence (DNA): TGTGCCATCAGTGACTGGGACGGACCGTTTTCCTCCTACGAGCAGTACTTC. It encodes CAISDWDGPFSSYEQYF.

There are a few counts of this clone. The CDR3 reads CASRDRAYGYTF. CDR3 nucleotides: TGTGCCAGCAGAGACAGGGCCTATGGCTACACCTTC. This chain uses TRBV6-5 with TRBJ1-2; TRBD1 agrees at 7 bases. This CDR3 contains 12 residues. Trimming at V came to 6 bases and at J to 4 bases, leaving 2 bases not matched to a gene. Germline CDR1 reads MNHEY; CDR2 reads SVGAGI.

The chain joins TRBV5-6 to TRBJ2-2, with 8 bases identical to TRBD2. The CDR3 is made up of 16 amino acids. Trimming took 2 bases from V and 5 from J; bases not matched to a gene: 8. Germline assignment: CDR1 SGHDT and CDR2 YYEEEE. The CDR3 region has the DNA TGTGCCAGCAGCTTAGCGGGGGACCCACGTACCGGGGAGCTGTTTTTT. Translation: CASSLAGDPRTGELFF. Full variable domain (outside the CDR3, taken from reference TRBV5-6 and TRBJ2-2): DAGVTQSPTHLIKTRGQQVTLRCSPKSGHDTVSWYQQALGQGPQFIFQYYEEEERQRGNFPDRFSGHQFPNYSSELNVNALLLGDSALYLCASSLAGDPRTGELFFGEGSRLTVL.

Written as DNA, the CDR3 is TGTGCCAGCAGTGAAGCGGAAGGAATGGGGCAGCCCCAGCATTTT. Translation: CASSEAEGMGQPQHF. The chain carries TRBV2 and TRBJ1-5, with D hard to call. The CDR3 is made up of 15 amino acids. Germline V lookup: CDR1 SNHLY, CDR2 FYNNEI. Trimming took 0 bases from V and 7 from J, leaving 13 bases between them.

The rearrangement joins TRBV27 to TRBJ2-7, with TRBD1 identical over 9 bases. In germline, CDR1 is MNHEY, CDR2 SMNVEV (reference sequence). CDR3 length: 15 residues. Germline trimming cut 6 bases from V and 2 bases from J; bases unmatched to any gene: 8. CDR3 nucleotides: TGTGCCAGCAGCAGAAGACAGGGGGATACCTACGAGCAGTACTTC. Amino acids: CASSRRQGDTYEQYF.

The chain carries TRBV4-1 and TRBJ2-3; 14 bases agree with TRBD2. J lost 4 bases, V lost 3 bases, and 6 bases had no gene match. The CDR3 is made up of 17 amino acids. The V gene's germline CDR1 is MGHRA and CDR2 YSYEKL. The CDR3 region has the DNA TGCGCCAGCAGCCATCCGACTAGCGGGGGGGCCGCAGATACGCAGTATTTT. Amino acids: CASSHPTSGGAADTQYF.

The J gene is TRBJ2-1, the V gene TRBV18; D not resolved. V was cut by 0 bases and J by 8 bases, with 11 bases left in between. The CDR3 spans 14 residues. Germline V gives CDR1 KGHSH, CDR2 LQKENI. The DNA of the CDR3 is TGTGCCAGCTCACCACCAGGGTCCATGGATGAGCAGTTCTTC. Residues: CASSPPGSMDEQFF.

This chain connects TRBV19 to TRBJ2-3; weak D call: TRBD1 (6 bases). Germline-derived CDR1 and CDR2 are LNHDA and SQIVND (reference sequence). CDR3 length: 13 residues. Trimming pared 5 bases from V and 4 bases from J, leaving 10 bases between. CDR3 protein: CASSGQGPDTQYF. DNA for the CDR3: TGTGCCAGTAGTGGGCAGGGGCCAGATACGCAGTATTTT.

The chain links TRBV7-2 to TRBJ2-7, with 7 bases lining up with TRBD2. The CDR3 covers 15 residues. Germline V gene data show CDR1 as SGHTA and CDR2 as FQGNSA. Unmatched junction bases numbered 7, after V lost 2 bases and J lost 3 bases. The CDR3 nucleotides are TGTGCCAGCAGCTTACCTAGCGGCTGGTTCTACGAGCAGTACTTC. This codes for CASSLPSGWFYEQYF.

About this clone: A single base separates this from a much larger clone, so it may be a read error. The same CDR3 can be traced to other DNA sequences in this sample. The chain recombines TRBV7-7 with TRBJ2-5; possible D gene TRBD1, 5 bases. This CDR3 has 13 residues. Germline V lookup: CDR1 SSHAT, CDR2 FNYEAQ (reference sequence). The V end lost 1 base, the J end lost 2 bases, and 5 bases lay between the germline ends. DNA for the CDR3: TGTGCCAGCAGCTTAGGACAGCAAGAGACCCAGTACTTC. Residues: CASSLGQQETQYF.

The chain employs TRBV19 and TRBJ2-2; D is perhaps TRBD1 (6 bases). V was cut by 7 bases and J by 3 bases, with 15 bases left in between. This CDR3 is 15 amino acids long. CDR1 and CDR2 from the germline V gene are LNHDA and SQIVND (reference sequence). The CDR3 reads CASKSSSGDTGELFF. DNA of the CDR3: TGTGCCAGTAAAAGTTCTTCAGGGGACACCGGGGAGCTGTTTTTT.

This chain links TRBV7-3 with TRBJ2-1; TRBD1 is a possible D gene (6 bases). V lost 4 bases, J lost 3 bases, and 19 bases lay in between. CDR1 SGHTA and CDR2 FQGTGA come from the germline V gene. This CDR3 contains 17 residues. The CDR3 nucleotides read TGTGCCAGCAGCTCGTTGGCAGGGGCCCTTATCTACAATGAGCAGTTCTTC. Encoded protein: CASSSLAGALIYNEQFF.

This clone was recorded only once. This rearrangement joins TRBV28 to TRBJ1-2; no clear D. Germline CDR1 reads MDHEN; CDR2 reads SYDVKM. The V gene lost 5 bases and the J gene lost 5 bases, with 15 bases spanning the gap. The CDR3 loop spans 14 amino acids. The CDR3 DNA is TGTGCCAGCAGTGCTCGTGGATCTAGGTATGGCTACACCTTC. Its protein is CASSARGSRYGYTF.

The J gene is TRBJ1-5, the V gene TRBV10-2; perhaps TRBD1 as D (6 bases). The V and J ends lost 7 bases and 3 bases respectively, with 10 bases between them. CDR1 is WSHSY, CDR2 SAAADI, per germline. The CDR3 sequence is 13 residues long. In DNA, the CDR3 is TGCGCCAGCAAATGGGACAACAATCAGCCCCAGCATTTT. It codes for CASKWDNNQPQHF.

J is TRBJ2-7 and V is TRBV10-3; D remains unclear. The germline gives CDR1 ENHRY, CDR2 SYGVKD. This CDR3 is 12 amino acids long. V was trimmed by 3 bases and J by 2 bases, leaving 5 bases between them. CDR3 loop: CAISDRTYEQYF. CDR3 DNA: TGTGCCATCAGTGACAGGACCTACGAGCAGTACTTC.

The gene calls are TRBV10-1 and TRBJ1-1, with 7 bases that match TRBD1. The germline gives CDR1 WNHNN, CDR2 SYGVQD (reference sequence). The CDR3 is 17 amino acids. V was clipped by 6 bases and J by 2 bases; unmatched bases: 15. This CDR3 is CASSPTGQGSGNTEAFF. CDR3 bases: TGCGCCAGCAGCCCGACAGGGCAGGGGTCAGGAAACACTGAAGCTTTCTTT.

The gene calls are TRBV9 and TRBJ1-5; D ambiguous. This CDR3 is built from 15 residues. The germline CDR1 and CDR2 sequences are SGDLS and YYNGEE. Deletions cut 4 bases from V and 5 bases from J, with 16 bases between. For the CDR3, the DNA is TGTGCCAGCAGCTACAGAGATGAGGATCATCAGCCCCAGCATTTT. As protein: CASSYRDEDHQPQHF.

To note about this clone: One end of the junction is discordant with germline, which a read error may explain. The J gene is TRBJ1-1, the V gene TRBV2; D is unresolved. The CDR3 has 9 residues. Germline CDR1 SNHLY, CDR2 FYNNEI. CDR3 sequence: CASSDGVPF. Written as DNA, the CDR3 is TGTGCCAGCAGTGATGGGGTTCCCTTT.

This clone was observed a single time. This chain joins TRBV5-1 and TRBJ1-2; perhaps TRBD1 as D (5 bases). The CDR3 extends over 14 amino acids. The germline CDR1 and CDR2 sequences are SGHRS and YFSETQ. The V gene lost 0 bases and the J gene lost 6 bases, with 12 bases spanning the gap. The CDR3: CASSLVLGRDGYTF. CDR3 DNA: TGCGCCAGCAGCTTGGTACTGGGACGAGATGGCTACACCTTC.

The chain is built from TRBV9 and TRBJ2-2, with D tentatively TRBD2 (6 bases). Germline CDR1 SGDLS, CDR2 YYNGEE. CDR3 size: 15 residues. V lost 3 bases to trimming and J lost 4 bases, with 13 bases between them. This CDR3 is CASSAPGLSTGELFF. As DNA, the CDR3 is TGTGCCAGCAGCGCCCCGGGACTCTCCACCGGGGAGCTGTTTTTT.

This rearrangement joins TRBV5-1 to TRBJ2-5; 12 bases agree with TRBD2. This CDR3 contains 17 residues. Germline loops: CDR1 SGHRS, CDR2 YFSETQ. V lost 4 bases, J lost 5 bases, and 12 bases stayed unmatched. CDR3 sequence reads: CASSLRTSGNPGETQYF. In nucleotides, the CDR3 is TGCGCCAGCAGCCTTCGGACTAGCGGGAACCCCGGGGAGACCCAGTACTTC.

The chain has TRBV5-1 and TRBJ2-2; TRBD1 agrees at 8 bases. Trimming removed 0 bases from V and 6 bases from J; junction bases left unmatched: 4. CDR3 length equals 15 residues. The germline gives CDR1 SGHRS, CDR2 YFSETQ. The CDR3: CASSLVRGPSGELFF. CDR3 DNA: TGCGCCAGCAGCTTGGTCAGGGGGCCCTCCGGGGAGCTGTTTTTT.

The gene calls are TRBV28 and TRBJ1-5; D might be TRBD1 (5 bases). V lost 6 bases to trimming and J lost 3 bases, with 15 bases between them. This CDR3 region has 15 residues. CDR1 and CDR2 (germline): MDHEN, SYDVKM. The CDR3 spells CASRDPGQNNQPQHF. The DNA for the CDR3 is TGTGCCAGCAGGGATCCGGGGCAGAACAATCAGCCCCAGCATTTT.

The chain has TRBV7-8 and TRBJ1-2; D gene unclear. V was trimmed by 3 bases and J by 2 bases, leaving 7 bases between them. The CDR3 consists of 13 residues. Germline lookup yields CDR1 SGHVS and CDR2 FQNEAQ. The CDR3 here is CASSFGRNYGYTF. In DNA form, the CDR3 reads TGTGCCAGCAGCTTTGGAAGGAACTATGGCTACACCTTC.

The V and J genes are TRBV4-2 and TRBJ2-1, with D uncertain. This CDR3 has 14 residues. CDR1 LGHNA and CDR2 YNFKEQ come from the germline V gene. Trimming took 2 bases from V and 3 from J, leaving 8 bases between them. The chain's CDR3 is CASSQPTGYNEQFF. The CDR3 DNA is TGTGCCAGCAGCCAACCGACTGGCTACAATGAGCAGTTCTTC.

The chain employs TRBV27 and TRBJ1-1; 8 positions match TRBD1. V lost 6 bases to trimming and J lost 1 base; unmatched junction nucleotides: 7. The CDR3 is made up of 15 amino acids. The germline gives CDR1 MNHEY, CDR2 SMNVEV (reference sequence). The DNA for the CDR3 is TGTGCCAGCAGGAGACTAGGACAGGGGAACACTGAAGCTTTCTTT. Protein product: CASRRLGQGNTEAFF.

This clone was seen more than once but under ten times. The rearrangement links TRBV7-2 to TRBJ1-6; a weak D match, TRBD1 (5 bases). Germline V CDR1 and CDR2: SGHTA, FQGNSA. This CDR3 is 12 amino acids long. The germline V and J ends were trimmed by 4 bases and 10 bases, with 8 bases remaining between them. CDR3 in amino acids: CASSSQGSPLHF. The CDR3 bases are TGTGCCAGCAGCTCCCAGGGCTCACCCCTCCACTTT.